Presented here are 2 T cell receptor beta chains from one specimen sequenced in a study of cytomegalovirus exposure and HLA in healthy donors. Sequencing was performed with immunoSEQ multiplex PCR; in TCRdb, only in-frame clones are kept and a portion is missing. The profile shows some 240,000 clones, about 90% of them singletons. Sequenced sample: PBMCs. These receptors all come from a woman in her thirties in good health and CMV-seropositive.

V usage is TRBV5-6 and J usage is TRBJ1-2; 7 nucleotides line up with TRBD1. The germline V gene has CDR1 SGHDT and CDR2 YYEEEE. V shed 4 bases and J 8 bases; nucleotides not matched to a gene: 5. The CDR3 spans 12 residues. This CDR3 reads CASSQGTVGYTF. The CDR3 DNA sequence: TGTGCCAGCAGCCAAGGGACAGTCGGCTACACCTTC.

The chain carries TRBV4-1 and TRBJ2-7; D gene unclear. Germline CDR1 MGHRA, CDR2 YSYEKL. This CDR3 contains 13 residues. Between the trimmed V and J ends, which lost 4 bases and 6 bases, there was a span of 13 bases. The CDR3 is CASSLRLEAEQYF. The CDR3 DNA follows: TGCGCCAGCAGCCTTCGGCTAGAGGCCGAGCAGTACTTC.